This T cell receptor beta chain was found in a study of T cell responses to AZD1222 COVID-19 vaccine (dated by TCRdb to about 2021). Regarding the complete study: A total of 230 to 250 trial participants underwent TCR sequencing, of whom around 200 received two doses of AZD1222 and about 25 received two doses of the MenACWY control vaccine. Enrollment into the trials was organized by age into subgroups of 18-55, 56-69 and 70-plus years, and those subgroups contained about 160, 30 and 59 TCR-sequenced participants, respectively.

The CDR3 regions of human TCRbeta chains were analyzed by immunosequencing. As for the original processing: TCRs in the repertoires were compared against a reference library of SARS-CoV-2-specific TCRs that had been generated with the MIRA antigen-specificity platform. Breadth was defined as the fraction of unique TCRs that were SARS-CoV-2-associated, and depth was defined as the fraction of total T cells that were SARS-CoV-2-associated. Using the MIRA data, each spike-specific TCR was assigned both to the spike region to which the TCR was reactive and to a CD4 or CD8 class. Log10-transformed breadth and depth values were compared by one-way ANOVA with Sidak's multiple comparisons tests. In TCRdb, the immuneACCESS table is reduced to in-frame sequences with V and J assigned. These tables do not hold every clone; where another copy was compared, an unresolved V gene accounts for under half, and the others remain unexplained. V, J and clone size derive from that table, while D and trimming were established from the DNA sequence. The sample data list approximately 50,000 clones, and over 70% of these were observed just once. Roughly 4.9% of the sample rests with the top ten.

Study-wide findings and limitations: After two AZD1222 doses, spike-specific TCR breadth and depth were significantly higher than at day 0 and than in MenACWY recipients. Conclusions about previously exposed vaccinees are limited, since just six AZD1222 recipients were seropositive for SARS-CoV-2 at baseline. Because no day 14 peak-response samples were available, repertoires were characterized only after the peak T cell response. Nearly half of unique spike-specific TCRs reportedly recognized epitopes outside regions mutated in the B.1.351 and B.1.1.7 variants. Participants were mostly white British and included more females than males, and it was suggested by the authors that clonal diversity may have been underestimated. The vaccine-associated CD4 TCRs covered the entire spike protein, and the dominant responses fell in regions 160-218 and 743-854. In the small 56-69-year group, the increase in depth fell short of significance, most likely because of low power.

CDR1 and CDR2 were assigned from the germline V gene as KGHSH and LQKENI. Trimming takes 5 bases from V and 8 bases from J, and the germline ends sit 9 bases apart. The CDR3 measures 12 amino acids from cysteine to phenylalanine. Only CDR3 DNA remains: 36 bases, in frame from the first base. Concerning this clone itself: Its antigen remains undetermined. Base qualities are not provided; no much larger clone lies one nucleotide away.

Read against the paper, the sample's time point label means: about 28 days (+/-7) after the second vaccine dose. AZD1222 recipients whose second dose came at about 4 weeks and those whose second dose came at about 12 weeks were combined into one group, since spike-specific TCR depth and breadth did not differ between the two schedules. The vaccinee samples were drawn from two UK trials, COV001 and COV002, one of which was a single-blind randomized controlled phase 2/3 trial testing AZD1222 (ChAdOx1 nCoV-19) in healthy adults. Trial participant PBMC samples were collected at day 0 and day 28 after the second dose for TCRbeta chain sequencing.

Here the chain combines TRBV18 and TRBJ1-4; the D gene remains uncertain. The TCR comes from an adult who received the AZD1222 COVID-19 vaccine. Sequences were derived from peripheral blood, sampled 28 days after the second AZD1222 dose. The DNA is TGTGCCAGCTCAACGAACAGAGAAAAACTGTTTTTT. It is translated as CASSTNREKLFF.